A single sample is the source of the 25 T cell receptor gamma chains below, sequenced in a study of fetal and pediatric gammadelta thymocytes. TCRdb reran clone calling via CATT on the reads. Among 550 to 650 gamma-chain clones, 0.95% to 1.5% were seen once, and the ten largest hold about an eighth. Sequenced input: Vgamma9Vdelta2 gamma-delta T cells from the thymus. Subset indicated: sorted CD3+gammadeltaTCR+Vgamma9+Vdelta2+ thymocytes. These receptor sequences come from a child who underwent cardiac surgery and was recorded as healthy.

This clone was seen more than once but under ten times. One base away lies a much larger clone, so this may be a sequencing read error. V usage is TRGV9 and J usage is TRGJ1 or TRGJ2. TCRdb supplies no J gene; here it was assigned by aligning the nucleotide sequence to germline. The V segment lost 0 bases and the J segment 4 bases; nucleotides outside the gene matches: 9. Germline CDR1 reads GITISATS; CDR2 reads ISYDGTV (reference sequence). This CDR3 comprises 15 residues. DNA for the CDR3: TGTGCCTTGTGGGAGGTGCGGTTACGCTATTATAAGAAACTCTTT. Amino acids: CALWEVRLRYYKKLF.

Within the sample, this clone is large. The genes are TRGV9 and TRGJ1 or TRGJ2. Germline V lookup: CDR1 GITISATS, CDR2 ISYDGTV (reference sequence). V was pared by 1 base and J by 3 bases, with 3 bases of the junction left unmatched. The CDR3 consists of 13 residues. CDR3 nucleotides: TGTGCCTTGTGGGAGGTCCGTTATTATAAGAAACTCTTT. It yields the protein CALWEVRYYKKLF.

This clone rates as large. This rearrangement joins TRGV10 to TRGJ1 or TRGJ2. TRGV10 counts as an open reading frame of uncertain function. V dropped 8 bases and J dropped 1; count of bases not matched to a gene: 9. The length of the CDR3 is 14 residues. The CDR3 sequence is CAAWDSINYYKKLF. CDR3 in DNA: TGTGCTGCGTGGGATTCCATAAATTATTATAAGAAACTCTTT.

By sample share, this clone is large (0.1 to 1%). This chain connects TRGV10 to TRGJP1. TRGV10 is an ORF, with its function uncertain. V gave up 8 bases and J gave up 4 bases; unmatched junction bases: 23. The CDR3 has 19 residues. The CDR3 DNA reads TGTGCTGCGTGGGATTTAAGGGGGTGGCTTAGGGGCACTGGTTGGTTCAAGATATTT. This translates into CAAWDLRGWLRGTGWFKIF.

This clone ranks as large. The chain uses TRGV9 and TRGJ1 or TRGJ2. Germline V lookup: CDR1 GITISATS, CDR2 ISYDGTV (reference sequence). CDR3 length: 11 amino acids. J lost 12 bases, V lost 0 bases, and 5 bases had no gene match. The CDR3, as DNA: TGTGCCTTGTGGGAGGTGCACAGGAAACTCTTT. Protein: CALWEVHRKLF.

By share, this clone counts as medium-sized. The V and J genes are TRGV9 and TRGJ1 or TRGJ2. This CDR3 is 13 amino acids long. Germline V gene sequence: CDR1 GITISATS, CDR2 ISYDGTV (reference sequence). The J segment lost 8 bases and the V segment lost 0 bases, leaving 7 bases of the junction unmatched. Here the CDR3 reads CALWEVFSHKKLF. CDR3 nucleotides: TGTGCCTTGTGGGAGGTGTTCTCGCATAAGAAACTCTTT.

By sample share, this clone is large (0.1 to 1%). The J gene is TRGJP, the V gene TRGV9. The CDR3 contains 16 residues. Germline V CDR1 and CDR2: GITISATS, ISYDGTV (reference sequence). Germline trimming cut 1 base from V and 7 bases from J; bases unmatched to any gene: 4. This CDR3 is CALWEVTELGKKIKVF. CDR3 nucleotide sequence: TGTGCCTTGTGGGAGGTAACGGAGTTGGGCAAAAAAATCAAGGTATTT.

Within the sample, this clone is large (0.1 to 1%). The genes are TRGV9 and TRGJ1 or TRGJ2. The germline gives CDR1 GITISATS, CDR2 ISYDGTV (reference sequence). V shed 3 bases, J shed 8 bases, and the junction held 10 bases outside the gene matches. The CDR3 contains 13 residues. CDR3 coding DNA: TGTGCCTTGTGGGAGCCCCGTTTCCATAAGAAACTCTTT. Translating it yields CALWEPRFHKKLF.

This clone ranks as large. The V call is TRGV9, the J call TRGJ1 or TRGJ2. CDR1 is GITISATS and CDR2 is ISYDGTV in the germline V gene (reference sequence). V was clipped by 2 bases and J by 2 bases; unmatched bases: 0. This CDR3 is built from 12 residues. This CDR3 reads CALWEDYYKKLF. DNA for the CDR3: TGTGCCTTGTGGGAGGATTATTATAAGAAACTCTTT.

This clone has a handful of counts. The chain carries TRGV9 and TRGJ1 or TRGJ2. Here the J gene was assigned by germline matching of the DNA, as TCRdb has none. V shed 2 bases and J 7 bases; nucleotides not matched to a gene: 8. Germline V CDR1 and CDR2: GITISATS, ISYDGTV (reference sequence). The CDR3 has 13 residues. This chain's CDR3 is CALWEAQGYKKLF. In DNA, the CDR3 is TGTGCCTTGTGGGAGGCCCAGGGGTATAAGAAACTCTTT.

This clone is categorized as medium-sized (0.01 to 0.1%). Within the sample, other DNA sequences also encode this same CDR3. This chain uses TRGV9 with TRGJ1 or TRGJ2. TCRdb is silent on the J gene; assignment here came from matching the DNA to germline. CDR1 GITISATS and CDR2 ISYDGTV come from the germline V gene (reference sequence). The CDR3 has 11 amino acids. V lost 1 base, J lost 8 bases, and 2 bases stayed unmatched. The CDR3 protein is CALWEVDKKLF. As DNA, the CDR3 is TGTGCCTTGTGGGAGGTAGATAAGAAACTCTTT.

By sample fraction, this clone is large. The chain is built from TRGV9 and TRGJ1 or TRGJ2. Germline loops: CDR1 GITISATS, CDR2 ISYDGTV (reference sequence). V was pared by 3 bases and J by 1 base, with 3 bases of the junction left unmatched. This CDR3 has 13 amino acids. The CDR3 protein is CALWEPNYYKKLF. CDR3 coding DNA: TGTGCCTTGTGGGAGCCTAATTATTATAAGAAACTCTTT.

This clone is large by share. This rearrangement joins TRGV4 to TRGJP2. The CDR3 loop spans 15 amino acids. V was clipped by 0 bases and J by 3 bases; unmatched bases: 4. Germline V gene sequence: CDR1 EGSTGY, CDR2 YDSYTSSV. The CDR3 reads CATWDGIRSDWIKTF. CDR3 sequence (DNA): TGTGCCACCTGGGATGGGATCCGTAGTGATTGGATCAAGACGTTT.

In its sample, this clone is large (0.1 to 1%). The chain is built from TRGV10 and TRGJ1 or TRGJ2. TRGV10 is placed among ORFs of uncertain function. The CDR3 length is 13 residues. V dropped 8 bases and J dropped 0; count of bases not matched to a gene: 5. CDR3 nucleotide sequence: TGTGCTGCGTGGGTCCCGAATTATTATAAGAAACTCTTT. This encodes CAAWVPNYYKKLF.

By frequency in the sample, this clone is large. J is TRGJ1 or TRGJ2 and V is TRGV3. V dropped 2 bases and J dropped 7; count of bases not matched to a gene: 17. The CDR3 totals 16 residues. Germline loops: CDR1 VTNTFY, CDR2 YDVSTARD (reference sequence). CDR3 in amino acids: CATWDMDELGIYKKLF. DNA of the CDR3: TGTGCCACCTGGGACATGGACGAACTGGGCATATATAAGAAACTCTTT.

This clone is labeled medium-sized. V gene TRGV8 combines with J gene TRGJP2. Germline assignment: CDR1 VENAVY and CDR2 YDSYNSRV. The CDR3 totals 15 residues. Trimming at V came to 2 bases and at J to 3 bases, leaving 6 bases not matched to a gene. As DNA, the CDR3 is TGTGCCACCTGGGATAAAGTGGGTAGTGATTGGATCAAGACGTTT. Protein product: CATWDKVGSDWIKTF.

This clone is large within its sample. This chain uses TRGV9 with TRGJP. Per the germline V gene, CDR1 is GITISATS and CDR2 is ISYDGTV (reference sequence). The CDR3 has 14 amino acids. The V and J ends lost 3 bases and 8 bases, in that order; junction bases with no gene match: 1. CDR3 sequence: CALWEKLGKKIKVF. The CDR3 region has the DNA TGTGCCTTGTGGGAGAAGTTGGGCAAAAAAATCAAGGTATTT.

By proportion, this clone is large. The J gene is TRGJ1 or TRGJ2, the V gene TRGV9. CDR3 length: 15 amino acids. The germline gives CDR1 GITISATS, CDR2 ISYDGTV (reference sequence). J was trimmed by 3 bases and V by 0 bases; bases with no gene match: 8. In nucleotides, the CDR3 is TGTGCCTTGTGGGAGGTGCAATTGCTTTATTATAAGAAACTCTTT. The encoded protein is CALWEVQLLYYKKLF.

In this sample, this clone turned up a few times. It may be a read error: a sequence one base away is much more abundant. The V and J genes are TRGV8 and TRGJP1. Germline lookup yields CDR1 VENAVY and CDR2 YDSYNSRV. The CDR3 has 17 amino acids. V dropped 5 bases and J dropped 0; count of bases not matched to a gene: 12. The CDR3 nucleotides read TGTGCCACCTGGGGTAACCCCGGGAATACCACTGGTTGGTTCAAGATATTT. It yields the protein CATWGNPGNTTGWFKIF.

By sample fraction, this clone is large. The gene calls are TRGV5 and TRGJP2. Trimming took 0 bases from V and 3 from J; bases not matched to a gene: 4. The CDR3 loop spans 15 amino acids. The germline V gene encodes CDR1 VINAFY and CDR2 YDVSNSKD. The CDR3 here is CATWDRPCSDWIKTF. In DNA form, the CDR3 reads TGTGCCACCTGGGACAGGCCTTGTAGTGATTGGATCAAGACGTTT.

This clone has more than one count but fewer than ten. A read error is the likely source, as a far larger clone sits one nucleotide away. The chain uses TRGV3 and TRGJ1 or TRGJ2. CDR3 length: 13 residues. V gave up 0 bases and J gave up 5 bases; unmatched junction bases: 4. Germline V lookup: CDR1 VTNTFY, CDR2 YDVSTARD (reference sequence). DNA of the CDR3: TGTGCCACCTGGGACAGGCAAGATTATAAGAAACTCTTT. This translates into CATWDRQDYKKLF.

In the case of this clone: Possible read error: a much larger clone is one base away. The V gene corresponds to TRGV4; no J gene was called. Looked up from germline, CDR1 is EGSTGY and CDR2 is YDSYTSSV. The CDR3 spans 17 residues. The CDR3 nucleotides read TGTGCCACCTGGGATGGGGGACATCATACCACTGGTTGGTTCAAGATATTC. Amino acids: CATWDGGHHTTGWFKIF.

This clone is termed large. V usage is TRGV9 and J usage is TRGJ1 or TRGJ2. From germline, CDR1 is GITISATS and CDR2 ISYDGTV (reference sequence). V was clipped by 3 bases and J by 6 bases; unmatched bases: 8. The CDR3 sequence is 13 residues long. The CDR3 nucleotides read TGTGCCTTGTGGGAGCCACGGGGTTATAAGAAACTCTTT. It specifies CALWEPRGYKKLF.

By share, this clone ranks as large. V is TRGV5 and J is TRGJ1 or TRGJ2. In germline, CDR1 is VINAFY, CDR2 YDVSNSKD. There are 14 residues in the CDR3. V trimming: 0 bases; J trimming: 4 bases; junction bases outside the gene matches: 6. CDR3 DNA: TGTGCCACCTGGGACAGGCCGGGGTATTATAAGAAACTCTTT. This translates into CATWDRPGYYKKLF.

By share of the sample, this clone is large. This rearrangement joins TRGV8 to TRGJP1. CDR3 length equals 14 residues. Germline loops: CDR1 VENAVY, CDR2 YDSYNSRV. V trimming: 4 bases; J trimming: 4 bases; junction bases outside the gene matches: 6. CDR3 bases: TGTGCCACCTGGGACCCAGACACTGGTTGGTTCAAGATATTT. This gives the protein CATWDPDTGWFKIF.